This is a list of T cell receptor beta chains from one sample in a study of CD8+ T cells in alopecia areata. Method: immunoSEQ multiplex PCR; TCRdb's copy keeps in-frame clones and lacks some. The repertoire includes 150,000 to 200,000 clones, over 50% of them detected once, and roughly 14% sits in the top ten. Sequenced here: CD4+ T cells sorted from blood, sampled at week 0. The receptors come from a human donor with alopecia areata. Both conserved end residues are part of each CDR3. Each record gives: clone size, V gene, D gene, J gene, CDR3 DNA, CDR3 protein. D genes are given only for firm matches. The size of a clone is reported for some rows only, either as once, few or many, or as a class for expanded clones.

NA	TRBV5-1	NA	TRBJ2-1	TGCGCCAGCAGCTCAGGGGTCGGGGCCTCGTACAATGAGCAGTTCTTC	CASSSGVGASYNEQFF
NA	TRBV19	NA	TRBJ1-1	TGTGCCAGTAGTCCGGGACAGAACACTGAAGCTTTCTTT	CASSPGQNTEAFF
NA	TRBV6-6	NA	TRBJ2-7	TGTGCCAGCAGTTATTACTCCTCCTACGAGCAGTACTTC	CASSYYSSYEQYF
NA	TRBV29-1	NA	TRBJ2-2	TGCAGCGTTACGCACACCGGGGAGCTGTTTTTT	CSVTHTGELFF
few	TRBV6-1	TRBD1	TRBJ1-2	TGTGCCAGCAGTGAAACAGGGGACTATGGCTACACCTTC	CASSETGDYGYTF
NA	TRBV5-1	NA	TRBJ1-1	TGCGCCAGCAGCGCGTTAACAGGGATGAACACTGAAGCTTTCTTT	CASSALTGMNTEAFF
few	TRBV30	NA	TRBJ1-1	TGTGCCTGGTCCGACCGGAGAGCTTTCTTT	CAWSDRRAFF
NA	TRBV28	NA	TRBJ2-7	TGTGCCAGTCGTCGCCTAACAGGCCTCTACGAGCAGTACTTC	CASRRLTGLYEQYF
few	TRBV2	NA	TRBJ1-5	TGTGCCAGCAGTGAAGCGGGGGCGCCCCAGCATTTT	CASSEAGAPQHF
few	TRBV20-1	NA	TRBJ2-7	TGCAGTGCCAGGGGGGGTGGCGAGCAGTACTTC	CSARGGGEQYF
NA	TRBV29-1	TRBD1	TRBJ2-1	TGCAGCGCAGACAGGGCCCCACACAATGAGCAGTTCTTC	CSADRAPHNEQFF
few	TRBV10-3	NA	TRBJ2-7	TGTGCCATCAGTGAGAAGGTATCGTACGAGCAGTACTTC	CAISEKVSYEQYF
NA	TRBV5-6	TRBD1	TRBJ2-1	TGTGCCAGCAGCCCGGACAGGGTACAGGAGCAGTTCTTC	CASSPDRVQEQFF
NA	TRBV2	NA	TRBJ2-7	TGTGCCAGCATCCGGGGGCGGGAGATATCCTACGAGCAGTACTTC	CASIRGREISYEQYF
few	TRBV20-1	NA	TRBJ2-4	TGCAGTGCTAGCCCACAAAACATTCAGTACTTC	CSASPQNIQYF
few	TRBV6-6	NA	TRBJ2-2	TGTGCCAGAGGGGCGGGCGGGGAGCTGTTTTTT	CARGAGGELFF
NA	TRBV30	NA	TRBJ2-3	TGTGCCTGGAGCCGGACAGATACGCAGTATTTT	CAWSRTDTQYF
NA	TRBV19	TRBD1	TRBJ2-6	TGTGCCAGTAGTACAGGGGGCCCTGTCGGGGCCAACGTCCTGACTTTC	CASSTGGPVGANVLTF
NA	TRBV4-1	NA	TRBJ1-2	TGCGCCAGCAGCCAAGTAACAGACAGTTATGGCTACACCTTC	CASSQVTDSYGYTF
NA	TRBV29-1	NA	TRBJ1-5	TGCAGCGTTGGCTCAGGTAGCAATCAGCCCCAGCATTTT	CSVGSGSNQPQHF
NA	TRBV29-1	NA	TRBJ1-1	TGCAGCGTACCCAGCTCATCGCACACTGAAGCTTTCTTT	CSVPSSSHTEAFF
NA	TRBV6-5	NA	TRBJ2-7	TGTGCCAGCACCCAGCTCCACGAGCAGTACTTC	CASTQLHEQYF
NA	TRBV6-1	TRBD1	TRBJ1-2	TGTGCCAGCAGTGAACGGGACAGGGATGGCTACACCTTC	CASSERDRDGYTF
few	TRBV29-1	TRBD1	TRBJ1-5	TGCAGCGTCTCATTCTCTGGACAGGCCAATCAGCCCCAGCATTTT	CSVSFSGQANQPQHF
NA	TRBV18	NA	TRBJ2-4	TGTGCCAGCTCACCGAGCGGACCAAATACGGCCAAAAACATTCAGTACTTC	CASSPSGPNTAKNIQYF
NA	TRBV10-2	TRBD1	TRBJ2-5	TGCGCCAGCGCTGAGACAGGGCCCAGGGCCCAGTACTTC	CASAETGPRAQYF
NA	TRBV14	NA	TRBJ2-1	TGTGCCAGCAGCATACTACAGGGTGGGGATGAGCAGTTCTTC	CASSILQGGDEQFF
NA	TRBV29-1	NA	TRBJ1-2	TGCAGCGTCCGCGGGGACCCCGACTATGGCTACACCTTC	CSVRGDPDYGYTF
NA	TRBV5-6	NA	TRBJ1-1	TGTGCCAGCAGCTTTGAAAGGGATGAAGCTTTCTTT	CASSFERDEAFF
NA	TRBV5-6	NA	TRBJ1-1	TGTGCCAGCAGCTCAAGGGCGCGGGACACTGAAGCTTTCTTT	CASSSRARDTEAFF
NA	TRBV19	TRBD1	TRBJ2-7	TGTGCCAGTAGTATCCGGGACAGGGGTCTCGAGCAGTACTTC	CASSIRDRGLEQYF
NA	TRBV6-5	TRBD1	TRBJ2-2	TGTGCCAGCAAGGGCGACAGGGGATCCGGGGAGCTGTTTTTT	CASKGDRGSGELFF
few	TRBV7-2	NA	TRBJ2-3	TGTGCCAGCAGCCGCCAGGTCAATACGCAGTATTTT	CASSRQVNTQYF
NA	TRBV30	NA	TRBJ2-6	TGTGCCTGGAGTGTAGGGGTTGCTGGGGCCAACGTCCTGACTTTC	CAWSVGVAGANVLTF
NA	TRBV2	NA	TRBJ2-1	TGTGCCAGCAGGGTCCAGCCTGGGGGCAATGAGCAGTTCTTC	CASRVQPGGNEQFF
NA	TRBV6-1	TRBD1	TRBJ2-7	TGTGCCAGCAGAAACAGGGGGCAGAACGAGCAGTACTTC	CASRNRGQNEQYF
NA	TRBV4-2	NA	TRBJ2-5	TGTGCCAGCAGCGAAAGCAGGGGTGAGACCCAGTACTTC	CASSESRGETQYF
NA	TRBV6-1	NA	TRBJ1-5	TGTGCCAGCAGTGAAGAGGCAGGGTCTCATGGCGATCAGCCCCAGCATTTT	CASSEEAGSHGDQPQHF
once	TRBV5-1	NA	TRBJ2-5	TGCGCCAGCAGCTTGACCGCGGTATCCGAGACCCAGTACTTC	CASSLTAVSETQYF
few	TRBV29-1	NA	TRBJ2-4	TGCAGCGTTGAGGGGTTGGCCAAAAACATTCAGTACTTC	CSVEGLAKNIQYF
NA	TRBV29-1	NA	TRBJ2-3	TGCAGCGCTCGAAGGTCAGGGAGTGGTACAGATACGCAGTATTTT	CSARRSGSGTDTQYF
NA	TRBV30	NA	TRBJ2-3	TGTGCCTGGAGTGGCAGGAGGGCTACTAGCACAGATACGCAGTATTTT	CAWSGRRATSTDTQYF
NA	TRBV19	NA	TRBJ1-2	TGTGCCAGTAGTGTCACAGGGAAAGGCTATGGCTACACCTTC	CASSVTGKGYGYTF
few	TRBV7-2	NA	TRBJ2-3	TGTGCCAGCAGCTCAGGGGTGGGCGCAGATACGCAGTATTTT	CASSSGVGADTQYF
NA	TRBV15	NA	TRBJ2-7	TGTGCCACCAGCAGAGACAGGGGAGAGCAGTACTTC	CATSRDRGEQYF
few	TRBV9	NA	TRBJ2-1	TGTGCCAGCAGCGTAGAGAGCTCCTACAATGAGCAGTTCTTC	CASSVESSYNEQFF
NA	TRBV2	NA	TRBJ2-7	TGTGCCAGCGGCTCCCGGGCCTACGAGCAGTACTTC	CASGSRAYEQYF
few	TRBV7-8	NA	TRBJ2-3	TGTGCCAGCAGCTCCATCGGAACAGATACGCAGTATTTT	CASSSIGTDTQYF
few	TRBV29-1	NA	TRBJ2-2	TGCAGCGTTGAAGAGGGGGCCGGGGAGCTGTTTTTT	CSVEEGAGELFF
few	TRBV20-1	NA	TRBJ2-7	TGCAGTGCGACCGGGGACCTTATGGAGTACTTC	CSATGDLMEYF
few	TRBV7-9	TRBD1	TRBJ2-5	TGTGCCAGCAGCTCAACCTGGACAGGGACAGAGACCCAGTACTTC	CASSSTWTGTETQYF
NA	TRBV4-1	NA	TRBJ2-1	TGCGCCAGCAGCCAAGCTGACACGGAGCAGTTCTTC	CASSQADTEQFF
NA	TRBV11-1	NA	TRBJ2-7	TGTGCCAGCACTAGATCTTCAAGCTCCTACGAGCAGTACTTC	CASTRSSSSYEQYF
NA	TRBV5-1	NA	TRBJ1-2	TGCGCCAGCAGCTTGGACAGGGTCTCGTTAAACTATGGCTACACCTTC	CASSLDRVSLNYGYTF